This section outlines one TCR beta chain sequence together with its context. Based on a CD8+CD4-CCR7+CD45RA+ profile, naive CD8 T cells were sorted. Deletions cut 2 bases from V and 1 base from J, with 14 bases between. CDR3 size: 16 residues. Germline V CDR1 and CDR2: MNHEY, SVGAGI. The data derive from a study of molecular identifiers for immune sequencing clone quantification. TCRdb recomputed calls from the PCR reads with MiXCR, one row per CDR3 protein. Among over 50,000 distinct CDR3 sequences, approximately 34% were seen once, and the ten largest hold 3.8%. Sequencing was done on a sample of naive CD8+ T cells from blood, with Jurkat cell RNA spiked in. Subset in this sample: FACS-sorted CD8+CD4-CCR7+CD45RA+ naive T cells. This chain joins TRBV6-5 and TRBJ2-5, with D unresolved. The clonotype comes from a human donor in good health. Some libraries in this study had Jurkat cell RNA spiked in. The CDR3 sequence is CASSYVAETRQETQYF. The CDR3 nucleotides are TGTGCCAGCAGTTACGTTGCGGAAACCCGCCAAGAGACCCAGTACTTC.